This is a list of T cell receptor beta chains from one sample in a study of T cell changes during pregnancy in multiple sclerosis. The protocol was immunoSEQ multiplex PCR, while the TCRdb copy is restricted to in-frame clones and leaves out a portion. This table holds about 40,000 clones, about 90% found once. The specimen comprised CD4+ T cells from peripheral blood mononuclear cells, sampled before pregnancy. Receptors were obtained from a female donor with multiple sclerosis, enrolled in a pregnancy study. CDR3s include the opening cysteine and the closing phenylalanine or tryptophan. D genes are given only for firm matches. Clone size is stated in some rows and not others, as once, few, many or a class when expanded.

D	V	size	J	CDR3	DNA
TRBD1	TRBV18	.	TRBJ2-1	CASSPRGTGYNEQFF	TGTGCCAGCTCACCACGCGGGACAGGGTACAATGAGCAGTTCTTC
TRBD2	TRBV7-3	.	TRBJ2-2	CASSLKGTSGSPSYTGELFF	TGTGCCAGCAGCTTAAAGGGGACTAGCGGGAGCCCAAGCTACACCGGGGAGCTGTTTTTT
.	TRBV27	.	TRBJ1-1	CASGAGWDTEAFF	TGTGCCAGCGGCGCGGGTTGGGACACTGAAGCTTTCTTT
.	TRBV2	.	TRBJ2-1	CASSWGGGNEQFF	TGTGCCAGCAGTTGGGGAGGGGGGAATGAGCAGTTCTTC
TRBD1	TRBV6-6	.	TRBJ2-3	CASSAGTGRWADTQYF	TGTGCCAGCAGCGCCGGGACAGGGCGATGGGCAGATACGCAGTATTTT
TRBD2	TRBV18	.	TRBJ2-7	CASSPRTSGSFNEQYF	TGTGCCAGCTCACCACGCACTAGCGGGAGTTTTAACGAGCAGTACTTC
.	TRBV28	once	TRBJ2-1	CASSSIKPRGNEQFF	TGTGCCAGCAGTTCGATTAAGCCGAGGGGGAATGAGCAGTTCTTC
TRBD2	TRBV5-1	.	TRBJ2-7	CASSVTSGPWGSYEQYF	TGCGCCAGCAGCGTGACTAGCGGGCCCTGGGGCTCCTACGAGCAGTACTTC
.	TRBV6-5	.	TRBJ2-1	CASSYYRGANEQFF	TGTGCCAGCAGTTACTATCGGGGGGCCAATGAGCAGTTCTTC
TRBD1	TRBV28	.	TRBJ1-2	CASSRPGQGKGYTF	TGTGCCAGCAGTCGTCCGGGACAGGGGAAGGGCTACACCTTC
TRBD2	TRBV5-1	.	TRBJ2-2	CASSLAGGRGTGELFF	TGCGCCAGCAGCTTGGCCGGGGGGAGAGGCACCGGGGAGCTGTTTTTT
.	TRBV7-2	.	TRBJ2-5	CASSLVRVPTETQYF	TGTGCCAGCAGCTTAGTGAGGGTGCCTACGGAGACCCAGTACTTC
TRBD2	TRBV6-5	.	TRBJ2-7	CASRTGTSTYEQYF	TGTGCCAGCAGAACAGGGACTAGTACCTACGAGCAGTACTTC
.	TRBV28	.	TRBJ2-1	CASNRVDEQFF	TGTGCCAGCAACAGGGTAGATGAGCAGTTCTTC
TRBD1	TRBV4-2	once	TRBJ1-4	CASSQEAGGYEKLFF	TGTGCCAGCAGCCAAGAGGCAGGGGGATATGAAAAACTGTTTTTT
.	TRBV6-1	.	TRBJ2-3	CASSDSTTSTDTQYF	TGTGCCAGCAGTGATTCCACAACCAGCACAGATACGCAGTATTTT
.	TRBV14	once	TRBJ1-3	CASRRSGSTIYF	TGTGCCAGCAGAAGGAGTGGGTCTACCATATATTTT